What follows are 24 T cell receptor beta chains derived from one specimen sequenced in a study of blood T cell repertoires in COVID-19. Libraries were prepared by immunoSEQ multiplex PCR; TCRdb keeps only in-frame clonotypes and omits some of them. This table holds over 130,000 clones, over 65% found once. Sample: peripheral blood. All receptors derive from a man aged 45-65 years with acute or convalescent COVID-19.

The rearrangement joins TRBV10-3 to TRBJ2-2; 10 bases align to TRBD1. The germline V gene has CDR1 ENHRY and CDR2 SYGVKD. The CDR3 spans 18 residues. Trimming at V came to 7 bases and at J to 5 bases, leaving 16 bases not matched to a gene. Here the CDR3 reads CAITHGFTGQGGTGELFF. The DNA of the CDR3 is TGTGCCATCACCCACGGATTTACTGGACAGGGGGGGACCGGGGAGCTGTTTTTT.

The J gene is TRBJ2-5, the V gene TRBV7-9; the D is unclear. The CDR3 has 14 residues. Germline values: CDR1 SEHNR, CDR2 FQNEAQ (reference sequence). The V end lost 4 bases, the J end lost 0 bases, and 9 bases lay between the germline ends. CDR3 region: CASSYSVYQETQYF. CDR3 sequence (DNA): TGTGCCAGCAGCTACTCGGTTTACCAAGAGACCCAGTACTTC.

The chain has TRBV29-1 and TRBJ1-1, with a possible D match to TRBD1 (5 bases). CDR1 is SQVTM and CDR2 is ANQGSEA in the germline V gene. Between the trimmed V and J ends, which lost 1 base and 1 base, there was a span of 16 bases. CDR3 size: 16 residues. The CDR3 DNA reads as TGCAGCGTTGAAGGGGCCCTCGACGGACAGAACACTGAAGCTTTCTTT. Its translation: CSVEGALDGQNTEAFF.

The gene calls are TRBV3-1 (or the pseudogene TRBV3-2) and TRBJ1-2, with TRBD1 matching 11 bases. CDR1 and CDR2 (germline): LGHDT, YNNKEL (reference sequence). V lost 1 base, J lost 4 bases, and 5 bases stayed unmatched. The CDR3 extends over 16 amino acids. Here the CDR3 reads CASSQVPGQGVYGYTF. The DNA of the CDR3 is TGTGCCAGCAGCCAAGTCCCGGGACAGGGGGTCTATGGCTACACCTTC.

The chain links TRBV21-1 to TRBJ2-7; no check of the table's D call, TRBD1, against the DNA was made. TRBV21-1 is a pseudogene. CDR3 length equals 14 residues. Written as DNA, the CDR3 is TGTGCCAGCAGCAAAGCGGGCAGATCCTACGAGCAGTACGTC. Amino acid sequence: CASSKAGRSYEQYV.

In its sample, this clone was seen a few times. The rearrangement joins TRBV19 to TRBJ1-1, with 7 positions matching TRBD1. Trimming cost V 4 bases and J 0 bases; bases outside gene matches: 8. The V gene's germline CDR1 is LNHDA and CDR2 SQIVND (reference sequence). The CDR3 totals 16 residues. The CDR3 here is CASSTATGAMNTEAFF. CDR3 DNA: TGTGCCAGTAGTACAGCAACAGGGGCCATGAACACTGAAGCTTTCTTT.

The chain links TRBV5-1 to TRBJ1-3; 11 bases map to TRBD1. The germline gives CDR1 SGHRS, CDR2 YFSETQ. This CDR3 has 14 amino acids. V dropped 4 bases and J dropped 6; count of bases not matched to a gene: 3. CDR3 region: CASSRDRGENTIYF. CDR3 nucleotide sequence: TGCGCCAGCAGCCGGGACAGGGGGGAAAACACCATATATTTT. Combining the CDR3 with reference TRBV5-1 and TRBJ1-3 gives the whole variable domain KAGVTQTPRYLIKTRGQQVTLSCSPISGHRSVSWYQQTPGQGLQFLFEYFSETQRNKGNFPGRFSGRQFSNSRSEMNVSTLELGDSALYLCASSRDRGENTIYFGEGSWLTVV.

This rearrangement joins TRBV5-1 to TRBJ1-4, with no clear D. CDR1 and CDR2 from the germline V gene are SGHRS and YFSETQ. Trimming removed 0 bases from V and 8 bases from J, with 14 bases in between. The CDR3 contains 15 residues. The CDR3 is CASSLGVNSREKLFF. The CDR3 coding sequence is TGCGCCAGCAGCTTGGGAGTAAACAGCAGAGAAAAACTGTTTTTT.

CDR3 sequence (DNA): TGTGCCAGCAGCCAAGTAATAGCGACAAGCTCCTACAATGAGCAGTTCTTC. Its translation is CASSQVIATSSYNEQFF. This chain uses TRBV3-1 (or the pseudogene TRBV3-2) with TRBJ2-1; D might be TRBD2 (5 bases). Germline CDR1 LGHDT, CDR2 YNNKEL (reference sequence). Trimming shortened V by 1 base and J by 0 bases, and 13 bases separated the two germline ends. CDR3 length: 17 amino acids.

In its sample, this clone was seen once. The J gene is TRBJ1-2, the V gene TRBV30, with a tentative D call TRBD1 (5 bases). The CDR3 consists of 12 residues. CDR1 and CDR2 (germline): GTSNPN, SVGIG (reference sequence). The ends were cut back, 0 bases at V and 5 bases at J, with 7 bases in the middle. The CDR3 reads CAWSVRTYGYTF. The CDR3, as DNA: TGTGCCTGGAGTGTTCGGACATATGGCTACACCTTC.

The V gene is TRBV2, the J gene TRBJ1-6; the D is unclear. Trimming took 2 bases from V and 8 from J, leaving 19 bases between them. The CDR3 totals 17 residues. The germline V gene has CDR1 SNHLY and CDR2 FYNNEI. In DNA, the CDR3 is TGTGCCAGCAGTGAACGAACGGGTTGGGTACTGGATTCACCCCTCCACTTT. Its protein is CASSERTGWVLDSPLHF. Complete variable domain (other parts from reference TRBV2 and TRBJ1-6): EPEVTQTPSHQVTQMGQEVILRCVPISNHLYFYWYRQILGQKVEFLVSFYNNEISEKSEIFDDQFSVERPDGSNFTLKIRSTKLEDSAMYFCASSERTGWVLDSPLHFGNGTRLTVT.

This chain uses TRBV3-1 (or the pseudogene TRBV3-2) with TRBJ1-5; a possible D gene is TRBD1 (6 bases). Deletions cut 2 bases from V and 5 bases from J, with 10 bases between. The CDR3 runs 14 residues. The V gene's germline CDR1 is LGHDT and CDR2 YNNKEL (reference sequence). The CDR3 region is CASSQLAGDQPQHF. In DNA, the CDR3 is TGTGCCAGCAGCCAACTGGCAGGGGATCAGCCCCAGCATTTT.

In DNA, the CDR3 is TGTGCCAGCATTTTCTGGGGCGGTAATTCACCCCTCCACTTT. The encoded protein is CASIFWGGNSPLHF. V is TRBV6-7 and J is TRBJ1-6; a possible D gene is TRBD1 (5 bases). TRBV6-7 counts as an open reading frame of uncertain function. V was cut by 7 bases and J by 6 bases, with 13 bases left in between. The CDR3 length is 14 residues.

The chain uses TRBV19 and TRBJ2-1; 7 bases map to TRBD1. The CDR3 consists of 15 residues. Germline trimming cut 0 bases from V and 1 base from J; bases unmatched to any gene: 0. The V gene's germline CDR1 is LNHDA and CDR2 SQIVND (reference sequence). CDR3: CASSIDRGSYNEQFF. For the CDR3, the DNA is TGTGCCAGTAGTATAGACAGGGGGTCCTACAATGAGCAGTTCTTC. The full variable domain, in which reference TRBV19 and TRBJ2-1 provide the parts outside the CDR3, is DGGITQSPKYLFRKEGQNVTLSCEQNLNHDAMYWYRQDPGQGLRLIYYSQIVNDFQKGDIAEGYSVSREKKESFPLTVTSAQKNPTAFYLCASSIDRGSYNEQFFGPGTRLTVL.

A remark on this clone: At the DNA level, this CDR3 is encoded by other sequences in the same sample as well. The V call is TRBV5-1, the J call TRBJ2-2; D is uncertain. Germline V lookup: CDR1 SGHRS, CDR2 YFSETQ. The CDR3 runs 14 residues. The ends were cut back, 0 bases at V and 1 base at J, with 4 bases in the middle. The CDR3 bases are TGCGCCAGCAGCTTGGGACAGAACACCGGGGAGCTGTTTTTT. Translating gives CASSLGQNTGELFF. The whole variable domain, filled in from reference TRBV5-1 and TRBJ2-2, reads KAGVTQTPRYLIKTRGQQVTLSCSPISGHRSVSWYQQTPGQGLQFLFEYFSETQRNKGNFPGRFSGRQFSNSRSEMNVSTLELGDSALYLCASSLGQNTGELFFGEGSRLTVL.

This sequence joins TRBV5-1 and TRBJ1-3; D remains unclear. Trimming shortened V by 0 bases and J by 0 bases, and 10 bases separated the two germline ends. This CDR3 contains 16 residues. Germline values: CDR1 SGHRS, CDR2 YFSETQ. The CDR3 DNA sequence: TGCGCCAGCAGCTTGGGTGACACTTACTCTGGAAACACCATATATTTT. Protein product: CASSLGDTYSGNTIYF.

The rearrangement joins TRBV6-5 to TRBJ1-6; D may be TRBD1 (5 bases). Trimming stripped 2 bases from V and 8 bases from J, with 13 bases between. This CDR3 contains 15 residues. Germline-derived CDR1 and CDR2 are MNHEY and SVGAGI. CDR3 region: CASSYQGSQDSPLHF. Here the CDR3 DNA reads TGTGCCAGCAGTTACCAGGGTAGTCAAGATTCACCCCTCCACTTT.

The rearrangement joins TRBV5-1 to TRBJ2-2; 9 nucleotides agree with TRBD1. The germline V gene has CDR1 SGHRS and CDR2 YFSETQ. The J segment lost 2 bases and the V segment lost 4 bases, leaving 9 bases of the junction unmatched. The CDR3 covers 17 residues. CDR3 nucleotides: TGCGCCAGCAGCATAATTGGACAGGGGCGAAACACCGGGGAGCTGTTTTTT. This sequence encodes CASSIIGQGRNTGELFF.

V gene TRBV5-4 combines with J gene TRBJ2-1, with D possibly being TRBD2 (5 bases). Trimming took 0 bases from V and 4 from J, leaving 8 bases between them. This CDR3 has 14 amino acids. Germline-derived CDR1 and CDR2 are SGHNT and YYREEE (reference sequence). CDR3 nucleotides: TGTGCCAGCAGCTTGGAATTAGCGTACAATGAGCAGTTCTTC. As protein: CASSLELAYNEQFF.

The chain links TRBV5-5 to TRBJ1-4; 7 positions agree with TRBD1. Unmatched junction bases numbered 8, after V lost 4 bases and J lost 8 bases. This CDR3 has 14 residues. In germline, CDR1 is SGHKS, CDR2 YYEKEE (reference sequence). CDR3 residues: CASSRQGSDEKLFF. The CDR3 DNA sequence: TGTGCCAGCAGCCGACAGGGATCCGACGAAAAACTGTTTTTT. Drawing the rest from reference TRBV5-5 and TRBJ1-4, the complete variable domain is DAGVTQSPTHLIKTRGQQVTLRCSPISGHKSVSWYQQVLGQGPQFIFQYYEKEERGRGNFPDRFSARQFPNYSSELNVNALLLGDSALYLCASSRQGSDEKLFFGSGTQLSVL.

This rearrangement joins TRBV27 to TRBJ1-1; 8 bases fit TRBD1. This CDR3 has 17 residues. CDR1 MNHEY and CDR2 SMNVEV come from the germline V gene (reference sequence). Trimming at V came to 10 bases and at J to 1 base, leaving 17 bases not matched to a gene. The CDR3 region is CAKRDLRTGIANTEAFF. CDR3 coding DNA: TGTGCCAAGAGAGATTTAAGGACAGGGATTGCGAACACTGAAGCTTTCTTT.

The chain has TRBV18 and TRBJ1-2; the D gene is possibly TRBD1 (6 bases). The V gene's germline CDR1 is KGHSH and CDR2 LQKENI. Trimming took 0 bases from V and 7 from J, leaving 12 bases between them. The CDR3 runs to 14 residues. The CDR3 spells CASSPPGAVPGYTF. The CDR3 DNA reads TGTGCCAGCTCACCACCGGGGGCGGTACCTGGCTACACCTTC.

This chain connects TRBV9 to TRBJ1-4; D might be TRBD1 (5 bases). Germline assignment: CDR1 SGDLS and CDR2 YYNGEE. Trimming cost V 5 bases and J 5 bases, with 16 bases left between them. This CDR3 is built from 15 residues. This CDR3 reads CASRGGTGRNEKLFF. Written as DNA, the CDR3 is TGTGCCAGCAGGGGCGGGACGGGAAGGAATGAAAAACTGTTTTTT. Complete variable domain (other parts from reference TRBV9 and TRBJ1-4): DSGVTQTPKHLITATGQRVTLRCSPRSGDLSVYWYQQSLDQGLQFLIQYYNGEERAKGNILERFSAQQFPDLHSELNLSSLELGDSALYFCASRGGTGRNEKLFFGSGTQLSVL.

The CDR3 region has the DNA TGCGCCAGCAGCGGAGCGGGGGGGCAATACAATGAGCAGTTCTTC. It is translated as CASSGAGGQYNEQFF. This rearrangement joins TRBV10-2 to TRBJ2-1; the match to TRBD2 covers 10 bases. The trim removed 6 bases at V and 4 bases at J, leaving 6 bases unmatched. Germline V lookup: CDR1 WSHSY, CDR2 SAAADI. The CDR3 has 15 residues.